The TCR beta chain under discussion was sequenced for a study of blood T cell repertoires in COVID-19 (TCRdb year 2020). About the study as a whole: Samples from collaborators originated in the United States, Italy and Spain and spanned both the acute and convalescent phases of COVID-19. The prospective study material was composed of cDNA or gDNA derived from T cells, B-cell-depleted T cells, or PBMCs. Deeply sampled blood TCRbeta repertoires from subjects exposed to, actively infected with, or recovered from COVID-19 were included in the dataset. The repertoires were released in a freely available public database intended as a resource for research on the immune response to SARS-CoV-2. Samples came from the ongoing ImmuneRACE study (first 160 participants) plus 1,254 subjects from 6 global collaborators. Nearly every sample came with metadata listing a de-identified subject ID, COVID-19 status, age in years and sex. Where available, HLA class I and class II types were taken from metadata supplied by the sample provider and were not determined by assay-based typing.

TCRbeta CDR3 regions were amplified from genomic DNA by means of the immunoSEQ Assay, a bias-controlled multiplex PCR. The study's own analysis went as follows. The number of nucleated cells in each sample was estimated by amplification of reference gene primers within the assay. To quantify the absolute abundance of each unique TCRbeta CDR3 rearrangement, sequence reads were collapsed and filtered. For each sample, productive Simpson clonality was calculated as the square root of Simpson's diversity index over productive rearrangements. TCRdb retrieved this table from immuneACCESS and kept in-frame rearrangements only. Not all clones are present; in checked studies, unresolved V genes account for under half, and no reason is known for the remainder. V and J calls and clone size come straight from that table; D and trimming were deduced from the DNA. The table for this sample lists fewer than 200,000 clones; more than 75% of them were counted only once. The ten largest clones capture 5.4% of the sample.

One collaborating source in Seattle enrolled patients while the patients were actively infected and followed the patients over time throughout the course of disease. Each collaborating institution followed its own protocols to collect whole blood in K2EDTA tubes. For TCRbeta analysis, collaborators shipped samples as frozen whole blood, isolated PBMCs, or DNA extracted from either of those sample types. What the study reported, not specific to this receptor: How much clinical and demographic metadata was included differed by source and by participant, and the metadata was provided uncurated.

With respect to this clone: What antigen it recognizes has not been identified. Qualities for individual bases were not recorded, and no much larger clone is one base off.

Reading from cysteine to phenylalanine, the CDR3 counts 12 amino acids. Only the CDR3 DNA is retained, 36 bases long and in frame from the first base. Based on the germline V gene, the CDR1 and CDR2 sequences are SGHAT and FQNNGV. Between the V and J ends, shortened by 4 bases and 8 bases respectively, the junction contains 11 bases. Sample: peripheral blood. This sequence uses TRBV11-2 and TRBJ1-2; a tentative D call is TRBD1 (6 bases match). This clonotype was sampled from a woman between 50 and 59 years old with COVID-19, enrolled during active disease. The DNA sequence follows: TGTGCCAGCAGCTCATACAGGGAAGGCTACACCTTC. Its protein is CASSSYREGYTF.